The 17 T cell receptor beta chains reported below all come from one sample, sequenced in a study of shared clonotypes between healthy human individuals. Produced via immunoSEQ multiplex PCR; TCRdb's table is partial and in-frame only. The data hold under 300,000 clones, with 65% observed a single time. The sample was memory CD4+ T cells sorted from blood. Subset indicated: CD45RA-negative fraction. The source of these receptors is a man under 40 in good health.

The gene calls are TRBV5-1 and TRBJ1-4, with a weak D call TRBD1 (5 bases). Trimming removed 6 bases from V and 2 bases from J, with 8 bases in between. Germline values: CDR1 SGHRS, CDR2 YFSETQ. The CDR3 spans 13 residues. This CDR3 reads CASTDSTNEKLFF. The CDR3 bases are TGCGCCAGCACAGACAGCACTAATGAAAAACTGTTTTTT.

The chain employs TRBV7-2 and TRBJ2-1, with D perhaps assigned TRBD1 or TRBD2 (5 bases each). Germline lookup yields CDR1 SGHTA and CDR2 FQGNSA. The length of the CDR3 is 15 residues. V was clipped by 1 base and J by 12 bases, with 19 bases between them. In DNA form, the CDR3 reads TGTGCCAGCAGCTTAGAGGCGATTATGGGGGATGGGCAGTTCTTC. It yields the protein CASSLEAIMGDGQFF.

Comment on this clone: One junction end does not reproduce the germline sequence, and a read error may be involved. The chain employs TRBV30 and TRBJ2-7; a possible D gene is TRBD1 (6 bases). The CDR3 is 13 amino acids. In germline, CDR1 is GTSNPN, CDR2 SVGIG (reference sequence). CDR3: CAWSVTGSSEQYF. CDR3 nucleotides: TGTGCCTGGAGTGTAACAGGGTCCTCCGAGCAGTACTTC.

The J gene is TRBJ2-7, the V gene TRBV28; D call uncertain. The CDR3 totals 13 residues. Germline CDR1 reads MDHEN; CDR2 reads SYDVKM. V was shortened by 5 bases and J by 1 base, with 9 bases between the two germline ends. The CDR3, as DNA: TGTGCCAGCAGTACCCCGGGTTCCTACGAGCAGTACTTC. Translating gives CASSTPGSYEQYF.

The J gene is TRBJ2-1, the V gene TRBV11-2; D is perhaps TRBD1 or TRBD2 (6 bases each). This CDR3 has 16 amino acids. CDR1 and CDR2 from the germline V gene are SGHAT and FQNNGV. V lost 2 bases, J lost 6 bases, and 17 bases lay in between. DNA for the CDR3: TGTGCCAGCAGCTTATTAAGGGGGAGGTCCCGCAATGAGCAGTTCTTC. This gives the protein CASSLLRGRSRNEQFF. Variable domain in full (rest from reference TRBV11-2 and TRBJ2-1): EAGVAQSPRYKIIEKRQSVAFWCNPISGHATLYWYQQILGQGPKLLIQFQNNGVVDDSQLPKDRFSAERLKGVDSTLKIQPAKLEDSAVYLCASSLLRGRSRNEQFFGPGTRLTVL.

The chain has TRBV9 and TRBJ2-7, with D possibly being TRBD2 (7 bases). Germline assignment: CDR1 SGDLS and CDR2 YYNGEE. The CDR3 runs 16 residues. Trimming took 0 bases from V and 7 from J, leaving 20 bases between them. The CDR3 region has the DNA TGTGCCAGCAGCGTAGGCGAGGGGGGAGCGGGAAGGGAGCAGTACTTC. It translates to CASSVGEGGAGREQYF.

This clone turned up a few times. The chain links TRBV5-1 to TRBJ2-7, with D perhaps given as TRBD1 or TRBD2 (6 bases each). Germline-derived CDR1 and CDR2 are SGHRS and YFSETQ. This CDR3 contains 17 residues. V was trimmed by 2 bases and J by 6 bases, leaving 24 bases between them. The CDR3 nucleotides read TGCGCCAGCAGCTTCGGACCCGCAGGGGAGGTAGTAGGCGAGCAGTACTTC. Translated: CASSFGPAGEVVGEQYF.

Of note for this clone: Other DNA variants within this sample encode the same CDR3. The rearrangement joins TRBV6-1 to TRBJ2-7; 12 bases fit TRBD2. Germline assignment: CDR1 MNHNS and CDR2 SASEGT. After removal of 3 bases from V and 4 bases from J, the junction contained 4 bases not matched to a gene. This CDR3 spans 15 amino acids. The CDR3 DNA is TGTGCCAGCAGTGAGAGACTAGCGGGAGCATACGAGCAGTACTTC. Residues: CASSERLAGAYEQYF.

The J gene is TRBJ2-3, the V gene TRBV19; the match to TRBD2 covers 10 bases. The CDR3 spans 14 residues. The germline V gene encodes CDR1 LNHDA and CDR2 SQIVND (reference sequence). Trimming cost V 10 bases and J 3 bases; bases outside gene matches: 7. DNA of the CDR3: TGTGCCACCCGAACTAGCGGGACAACAGATACGCAGTATTTT. Its protein is CATRTSGTTDTQYF.

The rearrangement links TRBV6-1 to TRBJ1-1; D is unclear. Per germline, CDR1 MNHNS and CDR2 SASEGT. With 6 bases removed from V and 1 base from J, the gap between germline ends came to 9 bases. This CDR3 has 13 residues. The CDR3, as DNA: TGTGCCAGCAGCCGGTTAAGGAACACTGAAGCTTTCTTT. This gives the protein CASSRLRNTEAFF.

This clone was found a few times. This chain uses TRBV10-2 with TRBJ1-4; D is ambiguous. Trimming pared 6 bases from V and 7 bases from J, leaving 6 bases between. The CDR3 consists of 11 residues. Germline V lookup: CDR1 WSHSY, CDR2 SAAADI. This CDR3 is CASRVGEKLFF. The CDR3 DNA is TGCGCCAGCAGGGTGGGTGAAAAACTGTTTTTT.

This clone was detected a few times. The rearrangement links TRBV5-1 to TRBJ1-1; tentatively, D is TRBD1 (6 bases). Trimming pared 4 bases from V and 2 bases from J, leaving 15 bases between. The CDR3 totals 15 residues. Germline CDR1 is SGHRS and CDR2 is YFSETQ. The CDR3, as DNA: TGCGCCAGCAGCAGCGTGATAGGGGGTAACACTGAAGCTTTCTTT. The encoded protein is CASSSVIGGNTEAFF.

The chain employs TRBV5-6 and TRBJ1-4; D is unresolved. V was pared by 2 bases and J by 5 bases, with 10 bases between. Germline V gives CDR1 SGHDT, CDR2 YYEEEE. The CDR3 has 14 residues. The chain's CDR3 is CASSFRLTNEKLFF. The CDR3 bases are TGTGCCAGCAGCTTTAGGTTGACCAATGAAAAACTGTTTTTT.

The chain is built from TRBV2 and TRBJ2-3; D remains unclear. Germline V gene sequence: CDR1 SNHLY, CDR2 FYNNEI. The CDR3 runs to 13 residues. V lost 5 bases, J lost 3 bases, and 9 bases lay in between. CDR3 loop: CASSYSFTDTQYF. The DNA of the CDR3 is TGTGCCAGCAGTTATAGTTTTACAGATACGCAGTATTTT.

The chain employs TRBV14 and TRBJ2-1; the D is unclear. CDR1 is SGHDN, CDR2 FVKESK, per germline. Trimming pared 1 base from V and 14 bases from J, leaving 12 bases between. This CDR3 is built from 12 residues. DNA for the CDR3: TGTGCCAGCAGCCAAGTCCGGGCCCAGGAGTTCTTC. It specifies CASSQVRAQEFF.

This clone has only one observation. V is TRBV10-3 and J is TRBJ1-3, with no clear D. The CDR3 covers 16 residues. The V gene lost 8 bases and the J gene lost 0 bases, with 17 bases spanning the gap. Germline lookup yields CDR1 ENHRY and CDR2 SYGVKD. CDR3 protein: CAIAVSRPSSGNTIYF. DNA for the CDR3: TGTGCCATCGCAGTGTCAAGGCCGAGCTCTGGAAACACCATATATTTT.

This sequence joins TRBV7-2 and TRBJ2-2; 9 nucleotides match TRBD1. This CDR3 is 16 amino acids long. V shed 5 bases and J 7 bases; nucleotides not matched to a gene: 11. The germline V gene has CDR1 SGHTA and CDR2 FQGNSA. In nucleotides, the CDR3 is TGTGCCAGCAGCCCAGGGGGACAGGGCCGGGGCGGGGAGCTGTTTTTT. Its translation: CASSPGGQGRGGELFF.